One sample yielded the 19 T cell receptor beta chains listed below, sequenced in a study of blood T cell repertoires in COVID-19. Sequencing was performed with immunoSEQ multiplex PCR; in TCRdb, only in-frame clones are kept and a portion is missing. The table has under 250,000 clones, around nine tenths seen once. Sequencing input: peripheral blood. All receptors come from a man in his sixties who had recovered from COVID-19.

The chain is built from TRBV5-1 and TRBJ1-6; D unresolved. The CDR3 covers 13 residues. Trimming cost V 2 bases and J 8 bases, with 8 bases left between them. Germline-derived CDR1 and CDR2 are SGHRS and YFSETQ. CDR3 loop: CASSFSEHSPLHF. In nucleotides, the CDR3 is TGCGCCAGCAGCTTTAGCGAGCATTCACCCCTCCACTTT.

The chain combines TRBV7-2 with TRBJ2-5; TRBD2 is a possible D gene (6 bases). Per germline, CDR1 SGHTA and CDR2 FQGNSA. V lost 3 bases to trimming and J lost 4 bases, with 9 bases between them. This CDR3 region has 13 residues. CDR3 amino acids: CASSLERVETQYF. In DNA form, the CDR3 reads TGTGCCAGCAGCTTGGAGCGGGTAGAGACCCAGTACTTC.

The CDR3 is CASSLGTDNEQFF. The CDR3 coding sequence is TGTGCCAGCAGTTTAGGGACAGACAATGAGCAGTTCTTC. The chain carries TRBV28 and TRBJ2-1, with TRBD1 identical over 7 bases. This CDR3 spans 13 amino acids. Germline assignment: CDR1 MDHEN and CDR2 SYDVKM. The trim removed 2 bases at V and 5 bases at J, leaving 0 bases unmatched. Based on the CDR3 plus reference TRBV28 and TRBJ2-1, the full variable domain is DVKVTQSSRYLVKRTGEKVFLECVQDMDHENMFWYRQDPGLGLRLIYFSYDVKMKEKGDIPEGYSVSREKKERFSLILESASTNQTSMYLCASSLGTDNEQFFGPGTRLTVL.

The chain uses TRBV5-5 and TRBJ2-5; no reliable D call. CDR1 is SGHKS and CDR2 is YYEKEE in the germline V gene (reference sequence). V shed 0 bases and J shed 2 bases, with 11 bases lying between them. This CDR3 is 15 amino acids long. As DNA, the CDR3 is TGTGCCAGCAGCTTGGCCCCACGTAGACAAGAGACCCAGTACTTC. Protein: CASSLAPRRQETQYF.

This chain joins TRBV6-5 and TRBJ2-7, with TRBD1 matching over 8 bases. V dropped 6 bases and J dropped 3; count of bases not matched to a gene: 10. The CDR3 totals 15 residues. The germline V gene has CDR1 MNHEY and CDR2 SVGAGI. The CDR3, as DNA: TGTGCCAGCAGGACGAGTCCCAGGGGGCTCTACGAGCAGTACTTC. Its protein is CASRTSPRGLYEQYF.

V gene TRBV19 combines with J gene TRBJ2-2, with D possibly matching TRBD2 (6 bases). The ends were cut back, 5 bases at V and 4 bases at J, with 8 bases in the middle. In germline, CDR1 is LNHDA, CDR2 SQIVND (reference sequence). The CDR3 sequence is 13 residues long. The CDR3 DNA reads TGTGCCAGTAGTTCGGGAGCCACCGGGGAGCTGTTTTTT. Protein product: CASSSGATGELFF.

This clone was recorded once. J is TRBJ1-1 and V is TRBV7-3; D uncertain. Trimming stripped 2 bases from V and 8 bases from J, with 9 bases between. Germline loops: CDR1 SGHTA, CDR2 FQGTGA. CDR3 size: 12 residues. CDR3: CASSLVGEEAFF. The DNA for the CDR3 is TGTGCCAGCAGCTTAGTGGGAGAAGAAGCTTTCTTT. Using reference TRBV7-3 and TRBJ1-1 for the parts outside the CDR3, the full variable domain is GAGVSQTPSNKVTEKGKYVELRCDPISGHTALYWYRQSLGQGPEFLIYFQGTGAADDSGLPNDRFFAVRPEGSVSTLKIQRTERGDSAVYLCASSLVGEEAFFGQGTRLTVV.

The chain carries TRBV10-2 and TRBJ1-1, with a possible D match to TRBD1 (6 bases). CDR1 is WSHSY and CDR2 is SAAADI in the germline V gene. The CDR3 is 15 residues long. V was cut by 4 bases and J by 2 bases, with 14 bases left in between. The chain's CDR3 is CASSGRGHQNTEAFF. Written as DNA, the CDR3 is TGCGCCAGCAGTGGCAGGGGACACCAAAACACTGAAGCTTTCTTT.

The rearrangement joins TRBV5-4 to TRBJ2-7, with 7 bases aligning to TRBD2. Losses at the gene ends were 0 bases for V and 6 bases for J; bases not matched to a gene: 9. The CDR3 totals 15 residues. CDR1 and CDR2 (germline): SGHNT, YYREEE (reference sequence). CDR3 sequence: CASSLGEGPILEQYF. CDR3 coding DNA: TGTGCCAGCAGCTTGGGGGAGGGACCGATCCTCGAGCAGTACTTC. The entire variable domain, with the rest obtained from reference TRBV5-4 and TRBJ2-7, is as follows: ETGVTQSPTHLIKTRGQQVTLRCSSQSGHNTVSWYQQALGQGPQFIFQYYREEENGRGNFPPRFSGLQFPNYSSELNVNALELDDSALYLCASSLGEGPILEQYFGPGTRLTVT.

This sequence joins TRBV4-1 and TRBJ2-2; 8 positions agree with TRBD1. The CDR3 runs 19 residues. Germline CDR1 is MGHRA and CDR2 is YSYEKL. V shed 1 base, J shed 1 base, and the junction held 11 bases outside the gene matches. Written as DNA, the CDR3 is TGCGCCAGCAGCCAAGTGCCAGGGGGCCCAGGGGGGAACACCGGGGAGCTGTTTTTT. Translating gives CASSQVPGGPGGNTGELFF.

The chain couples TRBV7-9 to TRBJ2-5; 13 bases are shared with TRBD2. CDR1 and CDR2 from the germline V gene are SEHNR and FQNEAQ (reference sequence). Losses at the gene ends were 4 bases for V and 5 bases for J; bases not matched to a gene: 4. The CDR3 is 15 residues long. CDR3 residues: CASSSGLAGEETQYF. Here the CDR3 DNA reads TGTGCCAGCAGCTCCGGACTAGCGGGAGAGGAGACCCAGTACTTC.

Here the CDR3 reads CASSYPGQGISRETQYF. The CDR3, as DNA: TGTGCCAGCAGTTACCCGGGACAGGGGATCTCCCGGGAGACCCAGTACTTC. The V gene is TRBV6-2 or TRBV6-3, the J gene TRBJ2-5; TRBD1 matches at 10 bases. Germline V gives CDR1 MNHEY, CDR2 SVGEGT. V gave up 2 bases and J gave up 5 bases; unmatched junction bases: 11. The CDR3 has 17 amino acids.

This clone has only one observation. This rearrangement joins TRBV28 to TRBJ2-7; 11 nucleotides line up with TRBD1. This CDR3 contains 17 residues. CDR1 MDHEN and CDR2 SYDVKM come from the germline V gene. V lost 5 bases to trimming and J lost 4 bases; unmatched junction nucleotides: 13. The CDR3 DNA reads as TGTGCCAGCAGTGCCCGAATCAGGACAGGGGGCAGGTACGAGCAGTACTTC. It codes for CASSARIRTGGRYEQYF.

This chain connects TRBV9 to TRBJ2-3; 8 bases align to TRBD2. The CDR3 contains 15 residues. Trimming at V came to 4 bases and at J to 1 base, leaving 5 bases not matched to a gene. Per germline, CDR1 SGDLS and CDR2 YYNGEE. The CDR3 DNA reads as TGTGCCAGCAGCCTGGGGCGGGGGGGCACAGATACGCAGTATTTT. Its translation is CASSLGRGGTDTQYF.

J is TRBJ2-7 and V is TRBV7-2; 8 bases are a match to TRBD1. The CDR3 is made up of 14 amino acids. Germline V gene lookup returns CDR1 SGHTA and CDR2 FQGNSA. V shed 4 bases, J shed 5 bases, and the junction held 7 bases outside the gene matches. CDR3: CASSSRTGSHEQYF. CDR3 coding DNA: TGTGCCAGCAGCTCCCGGACAGGGAGCCACGAGCAGTACTTC.

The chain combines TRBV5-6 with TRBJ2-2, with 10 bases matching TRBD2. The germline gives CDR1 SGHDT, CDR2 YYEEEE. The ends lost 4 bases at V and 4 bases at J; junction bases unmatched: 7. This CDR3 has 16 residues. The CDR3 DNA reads TGTGCCAGCAGCGGATGGACTAGCGGTAGCACCGGGGAGCTGTTTTTT. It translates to CASSGWTSGSTGELFF.

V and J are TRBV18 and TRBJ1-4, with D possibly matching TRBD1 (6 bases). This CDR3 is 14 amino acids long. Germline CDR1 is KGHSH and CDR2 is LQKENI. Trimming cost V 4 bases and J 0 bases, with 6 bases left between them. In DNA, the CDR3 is TGTGCCAGCTCACAGGGGGCAACTAATGAAAAACTGTTTTTT. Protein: CASSQGATNEKLFF. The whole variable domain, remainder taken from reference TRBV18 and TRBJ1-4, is NAGVMQNPRHLVRRRGQEARLRCSPMKGHSHVYWYRQLPEEGLKFMVYLQKENIIDESGMPKERFSAEFPKEGPSILRIQQVVRGDSAAYFCASSQGATNEKLFFGSGTQLSVL.

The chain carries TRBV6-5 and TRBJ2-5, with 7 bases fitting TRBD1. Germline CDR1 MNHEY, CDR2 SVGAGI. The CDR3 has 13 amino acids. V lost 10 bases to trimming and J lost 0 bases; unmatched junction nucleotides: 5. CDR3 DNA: TGTGCCATCGTCGGGACAGACCAAGAGACCCAGTACTTC. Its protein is CAIVGTDQETQYF.

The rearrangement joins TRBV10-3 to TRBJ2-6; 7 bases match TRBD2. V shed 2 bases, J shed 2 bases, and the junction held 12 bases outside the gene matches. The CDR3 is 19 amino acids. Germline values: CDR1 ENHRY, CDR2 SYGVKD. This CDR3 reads CAISEGLAVVGTGANVLTF. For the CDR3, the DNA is TGTGCCATCAGTGAGGGTCTAGCGGTTGTGGGCACTGGGGCCAACGTCCTGACTTTC.